These T cell receptor beta chains were read from a single sample in a study of T cell responses to AZD1222 COVID-19 vaccine. TCRdb's table, derived via immunoSEQ multiplex PCR, lists solely in-frame clones and lacks some. Here the sample spans around 80,000 clones, roughly 83% being singletons. Sequencing used peripheral blood, obtained on day 0 of AZD1222 vaccination. The receptor source for this set is an adult in good health. Each CDR3 is given with its conserved first and last residue. A D gene is named only where the DNA matches it firmly. Size tells how often a clone was seen (once, few, many) or the class of an expanded clone, and some rows leave it out.

CASSLTGTSVEQYF	TGCGCCAGCAGCCTAACCGGGACTAGCGTCGAGCAGTACTTC	TRBV5-1	TRBD2	-	TRBJ2-7
CASSIDRVVTEAFF	TGTGCCAGCAGCATTGACAGGGTCGTGACTGAAGCTTTCTTT	TRBV6-5	TRBD1	-	TRBJ1-1
CASSLDSSGANVLTF	TGTGCCAGCAGCTTGGACAGCTCTGGGGCCAACGTCCTGACTTTC	TRBV7-3	-	-	TRBJ2-6
CASTTGTESQPQHF	TGCGCCAGCACGACCGGGACAGAGAGTCAGCCCCAGCATTTT	TRBV10-2	TRBD1	once	TRBJ1-5
CAWSGVTGGYTEAFF	TGTGCCTGGAGCGGCGTGACAGGGGGATACACTGAAGCTTTCTTT	TRBV30	TRBD1	-	TRBJ1-1
CASSPRQNTGELFF	TGTGCCAGCTCACCCCGGCAAAACACCGGGGAGCTGTTTTTT	TRBV18	-	few	TRBJ2-2
CASRAGPELFF	TGTGCCAGCAGAGCTGGGCCCGAGCTGTTTTTT	TRBV27	-	-	TRBJ2-2
CATSDFYPDRGHGYTF	TGTGCCACCAGTGATTTCTACCCGGACAGGGGTCATGGCTACACCTTC	TRBV24-1	TRBD1	-	TRBJ1-2
CAWTLRGTDTQYF	TGTGCCTGGACCCTCCGGGGCACAGATACGCAGTATTTT	TRBV30	-	-	TRBJ2-3
CASIEHTGELFF	TGCGCCAGCATAGAACATACCGGGGAGCTGTTTTTT	TRBV5-1	-	-	TRBJ2-2
CAWRGLSNYGYTF	TGTGCCTGGAGAGGACTCTCTAACTATGGCTACACCTTC	TRBV30	-	-	TRBJ1-2
CASSENPGSMNTEAFF	TGTGCCAGCAGCGAGAACCCTGGCAGCATGAACACTGAAGCTTTCTTT	TRBV9	-	-	TRBJ1-1
CASSYLAGGQDNEQFF	TGTGCCAGCAGTTACCTAGCGGGAGGGCAAGACAATGAGCAGTTCTTC	TRBV6-2/TRBV6-3	TRBD2	-	TRBJ2-1
CASSLDGGKLAKNIQYF	TGCGCCAGCAGCTTGGACGGGGGAAAACTAGCCAAAAACATTCAGTACTTC	TRBV5-1	-	-	TRBJ2-4
CATGGLAFSTDTQYF	TGTGCCACCGGAGGACTAGCGTTTAGCACAGATACGCAGTATTTT	TRBV15	TRBD2	-	TRBJ2-3
CASSQVGNTEAFF	TGTGCCAGCAGCCAGGTGGGGAACACTGAAGCTTTCTTT	TRBV3-1/TRBV3-2	-	once	TRBJ1-1
CASSLGLDTGGEQFF	TGTGCCAGCAGCCTCGGACTAGACACAGGCGGTGAGCAGTTCTTC	TRBV3-1/TRBV3-2	TRBD2	-	TRBJ2-1
CASSPQSGTLNTGELFF	TGTGCCAGCAGCCCCCAATCCGGGACGCTGAACACCGGGGAGCTGTTTTTT	TRBV9	-	-	TRBJ2-2
CASSLITLPNQPQHF	TGTGCCAGCAGCTTAATAACCTTGCCTAATCAGCCCCAGCATTTT	TRBV7-2	-	-	TRBJ1-5
CASSPRQGANRYTF	TGTGCCAGCAGCCCTCGACAGGGGGCTAATCGCTACACCTTC	TRBV7-2	TRBD1	once	TRBJ1-2
CASSFDRGLNLFYGYTF	TGTGCCAGCAGCTTCGACAGGGGGCTCAACCTCTTCTATGGCTACACCTTC	TRBV5-4	TRBD1	-	TRBJ1-2
CATSRGDTGAGTEAFF	TGTGCCACCAGCAGGGGGGATACAGGGGCAGGCACTGAAGCTTTCTTT	TRBV15	TRBD1	-	TRBJ1-1
CASSFAHGGSPLHF	TGTGCCAGCAGCTTCGCTCACGGAGGCTCACCCCTCCACTTT	TRBV7-6	-	-	TRBJ1-6
CASRAVLNTGELFF	TGTGCCAGCAGGGCGGTGTTAAACACCGGGGAGCTGTTTTTT	TRBV2	-	-	TRBJ2-2
CASSSRGGRTSGNTIYF	TGTGCCAGCAGCAGCCGAGGCGGGAGGACCTCTGGAAACACCATATATTTT	TRBV13	-	few	TRBJ1-3
CASSLGPEHEQFF	TGTGCCAGCAGCTTGGGTCCAGAGCATGAGCAGTTCTTC	TRBV11-3	-	-	TRBJ2-1
CASSNRTGFGTEAFF	TGTGCCAGCAGCAACAGGACAGGTTTCGGCACTGAAGCTTTCTTT	TRBV7-9	TRBD1	-	TRBJ1-1
CASRSPGRTETQYF	TGTGCCAGCAGGTCACCAGGGAGGACCGAGACCCAGTACTTC	TRBV28	-	-	TRBJ2-5
CASRLAGGSYEQYF	TGCGCCAGCAGACTAGCGGGGGGCTCCTACGAGCAGTACTTC	TRBV5-1	TRBD2	-	TRBJ2-7
CASSQGEKLFF	TGTGCCAGCAGCCAAGGGGAAAAACTGTTTTTT	TRBV3-1/TRBV3-2	-	few	TRBJ1-4
CAWDRPAGEQYF	TGTGCCTGGGACAGGCCGGCGGGAGAGCAGTACTTC	TRBV30	-	-	TRBJ2-7
CAISDGAGYTEAFF	TGTGCCATCAGTGATGGGGCAGGGTACACTGAAGCTTTCTTT	TRBV10-3	-	-	TRBJ1-1
CASSILQGGGYGYTF	TGTGCCAGTAGTATCCTACAGGGTGGTGGCTATGGCTACACCTTC	TRBV19	-	-	TRBJ1-2
CASRLAGGVSSGVPSSTDTQYF	TGTGCAAGTCGCTTAGCTGGAGGCGTGAGTAGCGGGGTACCTAGTAGCACAGATACGCAGTATTTT	TRBV12-2	-	-	TRBJ2-3
CASSDATGLNTEAFF	TGCGCCAGCAGCGACGCGACAGGCTTAAACACTGAAGCTTTCTTT	TRBV5-1	-	-	TRBJ1-1
CASSRDQETQYF	TGTGCCAGCAGTCGGGACCAAGAGACCCAGTACTTC	TRBV2	-	-	TRBJ2-5
CASSDRQGAYEQYF	TGTGCCAGCAGTGACAGACAGGGAGCCTACGAGCAGTACTTC	TRBV6-4	TRBD1	-	TRBJ2-7
CASSPEWRGRTQYF	TGTGCCAGCAGCCCCGAGTGGCGGGGTCGTACGCAGTATTTT	TRBV3-1/TRBV3-2	-	-	TRBJ2-3
CASSLRAGRRNEQFF	TGTGCCAGCAGCTTACGGGCGGGGCGGCGGAATGAGCAGTTCTTC	TRBV7-2	-	few	TRBJ2-1
CASSPETEPQHF	TGTGCCAGCAGCCCTGAGACGGAGCCCCAGCATTTT	TRBV11-2	-	-	TRBJ1-5
CASSVQDRTEAFF	TGCGCCAGCAGCGTACAGGATCGCACTGAAGCTTTCTTT	TRBV5-1	-	-	TRBJ1-1
CASKVFTGELFF	TGTGCCAGCAAAGTATTCACCGGGGAGCTGTTTTTT	TRBV28	-	-	TRBJ2-2
CATSEGNYGYTF	TGTGCCACCAGTGAGGGCAACTATGGCTACACCTTC	TRBV24-1	-	-	TRBJ1-2
CASSLARGSSYNEQFF	TGTGCCAGCAGCTTAGCCCGCGGGAGCTCCTACAATGAGCAGTTCTTC	TRBV11-2	TRBD2	medium-sized	TRBJ2-1
CAISARQENTEAFF	TGTGCCATCAGTGCGCGACAGGAAAACACTGAAGCTTTCTTT	TRBV10-3	-	-	TRBJ1-1
CASSRDLNQPQHF	TGTGCCAGCAGTCGGGATCTCAATCAGCCCCAGCATTTT	TRBV7-8	-	-	TRBJ1-5
CASSPAGNTEAFF	TGTGCCAGCAGCCCCGCGGGGAACACTGAAGCTTTCTTT	TRBV7-3	-	few	TRBJ1-1
CASSSDRVRSYEQYF	TGTGCCAGCAGCTCCGACAGGGTTCGGTCCTACGAGCAGTACTTC	TRBV11-1	TRBD1	-	TRBJ2-7
CASSREPGQGAGEAFF	TGTGCCAGCAGCCGTGAACCGGGACAGGGGGCTGGGGAAGCTTTCTTT	TRBV28	TRBD1	few	TRBJ1-1
CAWNRGAYEQYF	TGTGCCTGGAACAGGGGCGCCTACGAGCAGTACTTC	TRBV30	TRBD1	-	TRBJ2-7
CASSLNLAGRDYEQYF	TGTGCCAGCAGCTTGAACCTAGCGGGAAGAGACTACGAGCAGTACTTC	TRBV5-4	TRBD2	-	TRBJ2-7
CASSLERGGEAFF	TGTGCCAGCAGTTTGGAGAGGGGTGGCGAAGCTTTCTTT	TRBV11-2	-	-	TRBJ1-1
CASSMGTGLAQYF	TGTGCCAGTAGTATGGGGACAGGGCTCGCCCAGTACTTC	TRBV19	TRBD1	-	TRBJ2-5